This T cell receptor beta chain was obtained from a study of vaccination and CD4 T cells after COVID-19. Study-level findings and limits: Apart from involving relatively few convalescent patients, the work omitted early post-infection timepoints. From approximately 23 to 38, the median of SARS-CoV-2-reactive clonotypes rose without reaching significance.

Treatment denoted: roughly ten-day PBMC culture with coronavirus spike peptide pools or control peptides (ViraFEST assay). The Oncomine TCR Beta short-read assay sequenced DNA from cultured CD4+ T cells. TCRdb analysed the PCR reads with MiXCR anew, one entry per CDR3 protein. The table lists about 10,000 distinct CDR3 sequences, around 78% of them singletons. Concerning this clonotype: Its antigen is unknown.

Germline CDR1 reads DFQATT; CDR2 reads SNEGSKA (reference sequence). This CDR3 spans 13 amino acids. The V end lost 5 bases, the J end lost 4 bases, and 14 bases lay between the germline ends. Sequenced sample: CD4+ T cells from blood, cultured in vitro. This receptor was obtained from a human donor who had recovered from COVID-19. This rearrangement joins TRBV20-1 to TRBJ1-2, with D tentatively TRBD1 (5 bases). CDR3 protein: CSAAGTLVYGYTF. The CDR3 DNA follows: TGCAGTGCTGCAGGGACGCTAGTCTATGGCTACACCTTC.